Listed below are T cell receptor beta chains from one sample, sequenced in a study of long-term antiretroviral therapy in people with HIV. This table comes from immunoSEQ multiplex PCR, and its TCRdb copy is limited to in-frame clones, with some not included. The data hold over 30,000 clones, with roughly 97% observed a single time. Here the sequenced sample was unsorted PBMCs, taken 7.6 years after starting antiretroviral therapy. All receptors come from a young man with HIV. Each CDR3 is given with its conserved first and last residue. D genes are given only for firm matches. Expanded clones get a size class; other rows say once, few or many, or leave the size out.

NA | TRBJ1-6 | TRBV25-1 | NA | TGTGCCAGCAGCCGGGCCGGTGGGAATTCACCCCTCCACTTT | CASSRAGGNSPLHF
NA | TRBJ2-3 | TRBV19 | NA | TGTGCCAGTAGTATTTCCCGGGACTCCCTCACAGATACGCAGTATTTT | CASSISRDSLTDTQYF
NA | TRBJ2-2 | TRBV4-1 | once | TGCGCCAGCAGCCAAGATCGGGGGACCGGGGAGCTGTTTTTT | CASSQDRGTGELFF
NA | TRBJ2-7 | TRBV6-6 | NA | TGTGCCAGCAGTACAGCTAGCGCCAGGACCTACGAGCAGTACTTC | CASSTASARTYEQYF
NA | TRBJ2-1 | TRBV9 | NA | TGTGCCAGCAGCGTAACGGGTAGCTCCTACAATGAGCAGTTCTTC | CASSVTGSSYNEQFF
NA | TRBJ1-1 | TRBV29-1 | NA | TGCAGCGCCTTGAAGGGGGGCCAAAGAATGAACACTGAAGCTTTCTTT | CSALKGGQRMNTEAFF
NA | TRBJ2-3 | TRBV11-2 | NA | TGTGCCAGCAGCTTGATGACAGGAGCTAGCACAGATACGCAGTATTTT | CASSLMTGASTDTQYF
TRBD2 | TRBJ2-5 | TRBV7-3 | NA | TGTGCCAGCAGCTTAACTAGCGGGGTACAAGAGACCCAGTACTTC | CASSLTSGVQETQYF
NA | TRBJ2-7 | TRBV27 | NA | TGTGCCAGCAGTTTCTACGAGGGCTACGAGCAGTACTTC | CASSFYEGYEQYF
TRBD1 | TRBJ1-6 | TRBV6-5 | NA | TGTGCCAGCAGTGAGACAGGGCAATCACCCCTCCACTTT | CASSETGQSPLHF
NA | TRBJ2-1 | TRBV29-1 | NA | TGCAGCGTTGTAGGGGATAGTTATGAGCAGTTCTTC | CSVVGDSYEQFF
NA | TRBJ2-3 | TRBV6-5 | NA | TGTGCCAGCAATGGAGTACGGGATACGCAGTATTTT | CASNGVRDTQYF
NA | TRBJ1-3 | TRBV6-6 | NA | TGTGCCAGCAGTTTTCGCACGAGCTCTGGAAACACCATATATTTT | CASSFRTSSGNTIYF
TRBD1 | TRBJ2-3 | TRBV5-4 | NA | TGTGCCAGCAGCCTACCCCCGTCGACAGGGAGCACAGATACGCAGTATTTT | CASSLPPSTGSTDTQYF
NA | TRBJ1-2 | TRBV23-1 | NA | TGCGCCAGCAGTGGGTATGTGAAGGGCTATGGCTACACCTTC | CASSGYVKGYGYTF
NA | TRBJ1-1 | TRBV7-9 | NA | TGTGCCAGCAGCCTTGTCAGGGGCTGGCACACTGAAGCTTTCTTT | CASSLVRGWHTEAFF
NA | TRBJ1-1 | TRBV6-1 | NA | TGTGCCAGCAGTGAGGGCAGGATGAACACTGAAGCTTTCTTT | CASSEGRMNTEAFF
TRBD1 | TRBJ2-1 | TRBV4-3 | NA | TGCGCCAGCAGCCAAGATCCCGGGACAGGGGGGAATGAGCAGTTCTTC | CASSQDPGTGGNEQFF
NA | TRBJ2-7 | TRBV29-1 | NA | TGCAGCGTTGAAGACCGCCGACCTAGATTTTTCTACGAGCAGTACTTC | CSVEDRRPRFFYEQYF
NA | TRBJ2-2 | TRBV7-2 | NA | TGTGCCAGCAGCCTCGCCGGGACACCTCTCGGGGAGCTGTTTTTT | CASSLAGTPLGELFF
TRBD1 | TRBJ2-2 | TRBV4-2 | NA | TGTGCCAGCAGCCCGACAGGGAACCCCGGGGAGCTGTTTTTT | CASSPTGNPGELFF
NA | TRBJ1-2 | TRBV5-1 | NA | TGCGCCAGCAGCTTGTCGGGGGGCCCCTTTTTTGGCTACACCTTC | CASSLSGGPFFGYTF
NA | TRBJ2-1 | TRBV4-3 | NA | TGCGCCAGCAGCCAAGATGGACAGCCCGTCAATGAGCAGTTCTTC | CASSQDGQPVNEQFF
TRBD1 | TRBJ2-7 | TRBV29-1 | NA | TGCAGCGTCACCCCGGGACAGGGAGCCTACGAGCAGTACTTC | CSVTPGQGAYEQYF
NA | TRBJ1-5 | TRBV6-5 | NA | TGTGCCAGCAGCGCCCCGGGGGAGGGCCAGCCCCAGCATTTT | CASSAPGEGQPQHF
NA | TRBJ2-2 | TRBV19 | NA | TGTGCCAGTTGGGGGGCGAACACCGGGGAGCTGTTTTTT | CASWGANTGELFF
NA | TRBJ1-5 | TRBV7-2 | NA | TGTGCCAGCAGCTTAGATACAGGGAGGGACCAGCCCCAGCATTTT | CASSLDTGRDQPQHF
NA | TRBJ1-5 | TRBV27 | NA | TGTGCCAGCAGTATTGGGTCCTTTTATCAGCCCCAGCATTTT | CASSIGSFYQPQHF
NA | TRBJ2-3 | TRBV9 | NA | TGTGCCAGCAGCGTAGCTACAACCCTGCACGATACGCAGTATTTT | CASSVATTLHDTQYF
NA | TRBJ2-1 | TRBV2 | NA | TGTGCCAGCAGTGATAGGCGTGAGCAGTTCTTC | CASSDRREQFF
TRBD1 | TRBJ2-7 | TRBV5-1 | once | TGCGCCAGCAGCCTGGACAGGGAGGTGGGGGAGCAGTACTTC | CASSLDREVGEQYF
NA | TRBJ2-2 | TRBV11-1 | NA | TGTGCCAGCAGTCTGGGGGCGAGCGGGGAGCTGTTTTTT | CASSLGASGELFF
NA | TRBJ2-5 | TRBV10-3 | once | TGTGCCATCGCATTCACAGGGTCGTATGAGACCCAGTACTTC | CAIAFTGSYETQYF
NA | TRBJ2-7 | TRBV15 | NA | TGTGCCACCAGCAGAATGGGATACGAGCAGTACTTC | CATSRMGYEQYF
NA | TRBJ1-4 | TRBV2 | NA | TGTGCCAGTCACACAGAGGCTAATGAAAAACTGTTTTTT | CASHTEANEKLFF
NA | TRBJ1-5 | TRBV18 | NA | TGTGCCAGCTCACCCGGGGAAGGTTCCGAACAGCCCCAGCATTTT | CASSPGEGSEQPQHF
NA | TRBJ2-7 | TRBV5-4 | NA | TGTGCCAGCAGCTTGGGGGTAGGGCTCGAGCAGTACTTC | CASSLGVGLEQYF
NA | TRBJ2-1 | TRBV11-2 | NA | TGTGCCAGCACCGCGGGGACGGACAATGAGCAGTTCTTC | CASTAGTDNEQFF
NA | TRBJ1-1 | TRBV9 | NA | TGTGCCAGCAGCGTAGCTACCGGGCAGGGGTACACTGAAGCTTTCTTT | CASSVATGQGYTEAFF
NA | TRBJ1-4 | TRBV6-1 | NA | TGTGCCAGCGGGGGTTGGGGAAAACTGTTTTTT | CASGGWGKLFF
TRBD2 | TRBJ2-1 | TRBV11-1 | NA | TGTGCCAGCAGCTCAGGACTAGCGGTATACAATGAGCAGTTCTTC | CASSSGLAVYNEQFF
NA | TRBJ2-7 | TRBV6-5 | NA | TGTGCCAGCAGCCCCCTAGCCTCATACGAGCAGTACTTC | CASSPLASYEQYF
NA | TRBJ1-1 | TRBV25-1 | once | TGTGCCAGCAGTGTTGGCAGGGCCGGAACTGAAGCTTTCTTT | CASSVGRAGTEAFF
TRBD1 | TRBJ2-2 | TRBV6-1 | NA | TGTGCCAGCAGGAGACAGGGGGGCACCGGGGAGCTGTTTTTT | CASRRQGGTGELFF
TRBD1 | TRBJ1-2 | TRBV6-5 | NA | TGTGCCAGCAGAAGGACAGGGTCTGGCTACACCTTC | CASRRTGSGYTF
NA | TRBJ2-7 | TRBV4-3 | NA | TGCGCCAGCAGCCTTAATCTGGAGGGAGGAACCTACGAGCAGTACTTC | CASSLNLEGGTYEQYF
TRBD2 | TRBJ2-2 | TRBV11-3 | NA | TGTGCCAGCAGCCCTAGCGGGGCGGGGACCGGGGAGCTGTTTTTT | CASSPSGAGTGELFF
NA | TRBJ1-5 | TRBV6-5 | NA | TGTGCCAGCAGACCCGCCAGTAAAAATCAGCCCCAGCATTTT | CASRPASKNQPQHF
TRBD2 | TRBJ2-3 | TRBV4-3 | NA | TGCGCCAGCAGCATTTCCTTTCTAGCGGGAGCCGGCGGCGCAGATACGCAGTATTTT | CASSISFLAGAGGADTQYF
TRBD1 | TRBJ2-1 | TRBV4-2 | NA | TGTGCCAGCAGCCAAGACCCAGGGGGTGGGCCCAATGAGCAGTTCTTC | CASSQDPGGGPNEQFF
NA | TRBJ2-3 | TRBV9 | NA | TGTGCCAGCAGCGGTGGACTTAACGCCACAGATACGCAGTATTTT | CASSGGLNATDTQYF
NA | TRBJ2-7 | TRBV7-2 | NA | TGTGCCAGCAGCTTACCCCCTAGGTACGAGCAGTACTTC | CASSLPPRYEQYF